Included here is one T cell receptor beta chain sequence, with context. This clonotype was found many times. Its antigen target is currently unknown. No much larger clone is present one base from it, and per-base qualities are unavailable. This sample's time point label indicates: persistent/refractory GD, antithyroid drugs over 5 years with positive TRAb. For both TCR sequencing and RNA sequencing, RNA was extracted from PBMCs using TRIzol. The diagnosis of Graves' disease followed American Thyroid Association guidelines. Patients for the study were recruited at an endocrinology department in Xi'an, China. Each patient gave about 9.1 milliliters of peripheral blood, collected in an EDTA anticoagulant tube. Ficoll Paque Plus density gradient separation was used to isolate PBMCs, and no additional T cell sorting was done. RNA quality was checked with an Agilent 2100 Bioanalyzer and agarose gel, and concentration with a NanoDrop 2000.

The library came from multiplex PCR. The run used an Illumina HiSeq 4000. To build TCR beta libraries, CDR3 regions were amplified by Arm-PCR using iRepertoire HTBI primers. Before sequencing, the PCR products went through gel purification. The original pipeline was this. Across samples, some 62 TRBV and 13 to 15 TRBJ segments were identified and used for gene usage analysis of CDR3 amino acid clonotypes. COPE and FqMerger were used to merge filtered high-quality paired reads into contigs. BLAST was used to align contigs to IMGT TRBV, TRBD and TRBJ reference genes, and CDR3 was defined according to IMGT. Any clonotype with a frequency above 0.1% was classified as a highly expanded clone. Repertoire diversity was measured by Shannon entropy, and V-J evenness by the Gini coefficient. A clonotype found in more than one individual was treated as public. Clones were called with MiXCR by TCRdb after fastp trimmed the public reads at Q25, and only in-frame beta chains were retained. Each record represents a unique CDR3 protein, reported with the most common genes and DNA among its rows. The V and J calls come from TCRdb's annotation, not from the publication. The sample table holds a few hundred thousand distinct CDR3 sequences, of which approximately 22% were seen once. About 12% of the sample goes to the ten largest clones.

The sample belongs to a study of regulatory T cells in long-lasting Graves disease listed by TCRdb under 2021. About the study as a whole: To count as having persistent Graves' disease, a patient had to have received antithyroid drug treatment for over 5 years with TSH receptor autoantibodies remaining persistently positive. A total of about 35 samples underwent TCR sequencing: approximately 13 from persistent and about 20 from newly diagnosed Graves' disease patients. The study was registered as a clinical trial and conducted in China. This study used TCR sequencing and RNA sequencing of peripheral blood to compare persistent Graves' disease patients against newly diagnosed Graves' disease patients. Persistent Graves' disease patients in the clinical cohort had taken antithyroid drugs for 9.5 to 13 years on average. Overall study results and their limits: The authors noted that the small sample size was a limitation that may lower accuracy. Only the TCR beta chain was sequenced and analyzed. Because the primary lesion, thyroid tissue, could not be accessed, the study looked at peripheral blood alone. Patients with persistent disease shared more public clonotypes (around 2,500) than newly diagnosed patients did (around 980). Persistent Graves' disease patients showed lower TCR Shannon entropy and fewer highly expanded clones than newly diagnosed patients, suggesting clonal expansion. Preferential use of TRBV28, TRBJ1-2 and TRBJ2-5 was observed in persistent disease, whereas TRBV20-1 and TRBJ2-1 were favored in newly diagnosed disease.

The CDR3 holds 14 amino acids from the cysteine to the phenylalanine. This entry keeps only the CDR3 DNA: 42 bases, framed from base 1. Trimming takes 5 bases from V and 5 bases from J, and the germline ends sit 13 bases apart. CDR1 and CDR2, per the germline V gene, are MDHEN and SYDVKM. Recombination joined TRBV28 with TRBJ1-5; no D segment can be confidently identified. This specimen consisted of peripheral blood mononuclear cells (PBMCs), obtained when the disease was refractory, from a patient treated with antithyroid drugs. The sequence derives from a female donor with Graves disease. The DNA sequence is TGTGCCAGCAGTCCCACGTCGCTGGATCAGCCCCAGCATTTT. Protein translation: CASSPTSLDQPQHF.